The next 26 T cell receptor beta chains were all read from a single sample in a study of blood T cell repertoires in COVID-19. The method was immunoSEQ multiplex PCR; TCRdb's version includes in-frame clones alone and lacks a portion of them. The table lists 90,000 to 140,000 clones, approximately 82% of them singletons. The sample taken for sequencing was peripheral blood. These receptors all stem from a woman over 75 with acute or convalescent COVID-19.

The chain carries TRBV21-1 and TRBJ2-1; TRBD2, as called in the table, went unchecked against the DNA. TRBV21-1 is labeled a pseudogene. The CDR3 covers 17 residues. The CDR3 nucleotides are TGTGCCAGCAGCAAAGGGCCCGGGACTAGGAGCCACAATGAGCAGTTCTTC. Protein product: CASSKGPGTRSHNEQFF.

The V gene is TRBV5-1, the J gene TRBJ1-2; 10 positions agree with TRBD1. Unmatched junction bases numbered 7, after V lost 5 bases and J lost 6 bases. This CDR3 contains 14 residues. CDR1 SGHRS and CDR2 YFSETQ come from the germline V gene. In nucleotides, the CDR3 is TGCGCCAGCAGTCAGGGACAGGGGAGAAATGGCTACACCTTC. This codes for CASSQGQGRNGYTF. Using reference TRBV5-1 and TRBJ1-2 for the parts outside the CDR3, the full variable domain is KAGVTQTPRYLIKTRGQQVTLSCSPISGHRSVSWYQQTPGQGLQFLFEYFSETQRNKGNFPGRFSGRQFSNSRSEMNVSTLELGDSALYLCASSQGQGRNGYTFGSGTRLTVV.

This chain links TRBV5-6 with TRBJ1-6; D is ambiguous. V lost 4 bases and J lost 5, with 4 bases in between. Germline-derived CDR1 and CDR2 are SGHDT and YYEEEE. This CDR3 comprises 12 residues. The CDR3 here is CASSADNSPLHF. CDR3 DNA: TGTGCCAGCAGCGCGGATAATTCACCCCTCCACTTT.

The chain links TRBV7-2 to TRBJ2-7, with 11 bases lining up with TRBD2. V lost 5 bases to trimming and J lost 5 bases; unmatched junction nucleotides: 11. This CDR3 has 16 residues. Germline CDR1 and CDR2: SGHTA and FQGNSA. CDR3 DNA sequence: TGTGCCAGCAGCCGGACCCCTAGCGGGAGGACCCACGAGCAGTACTTC. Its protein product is CASSRTPSGRTHEQYF.

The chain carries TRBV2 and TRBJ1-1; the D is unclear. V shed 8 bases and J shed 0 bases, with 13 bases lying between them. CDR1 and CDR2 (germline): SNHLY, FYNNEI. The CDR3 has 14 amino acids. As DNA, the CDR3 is TGTGCCAGCTGTCAAGAGGAGGTGAACACTGAAGCTTTCTTT. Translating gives CASCQEEVNTEAFF.

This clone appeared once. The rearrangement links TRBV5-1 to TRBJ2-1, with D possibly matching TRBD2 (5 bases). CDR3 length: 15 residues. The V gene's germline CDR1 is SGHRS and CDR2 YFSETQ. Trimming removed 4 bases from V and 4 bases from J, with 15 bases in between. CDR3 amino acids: CASSPSGIVYNEQFF. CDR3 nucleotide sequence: TGCGCCAGCAGCCCATCCGGGATTGTATACAATGAGCAGTTCTTC.

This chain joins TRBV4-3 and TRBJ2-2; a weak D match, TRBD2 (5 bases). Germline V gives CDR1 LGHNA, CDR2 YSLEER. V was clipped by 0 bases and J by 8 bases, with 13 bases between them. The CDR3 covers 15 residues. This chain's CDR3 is CASSQDPGSAGELFF. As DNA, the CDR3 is TGCGCCAGCAGCCAAGATCCGGGATCGGCAGGGGAGCTGTTTTTT.

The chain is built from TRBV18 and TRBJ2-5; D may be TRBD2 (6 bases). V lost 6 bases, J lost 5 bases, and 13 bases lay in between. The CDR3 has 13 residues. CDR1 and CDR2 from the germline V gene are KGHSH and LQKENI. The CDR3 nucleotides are TGTGCCAGCTCGAAGACTAGAGGGGAGACCCAGTACTTC. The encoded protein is CASSKTRGETQYF.

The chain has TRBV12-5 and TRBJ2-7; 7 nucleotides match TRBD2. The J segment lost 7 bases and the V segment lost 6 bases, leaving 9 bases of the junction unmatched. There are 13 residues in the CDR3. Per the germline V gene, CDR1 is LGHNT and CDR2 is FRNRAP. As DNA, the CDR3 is TGTGCTAGTGGCCTATGGGAGGGTTTGGAGCAGTACTTC. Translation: CASGLWEGLEQYF.

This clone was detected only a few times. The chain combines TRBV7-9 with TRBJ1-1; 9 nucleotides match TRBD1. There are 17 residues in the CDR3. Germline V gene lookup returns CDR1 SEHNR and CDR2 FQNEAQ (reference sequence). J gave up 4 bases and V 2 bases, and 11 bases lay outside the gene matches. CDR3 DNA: TGTGCCAGCAGCTTAAACTTACTTCGGGACAGGGTCACTGAAGCTTTCTTT. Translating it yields CASSLNLLRDRVTEAFF. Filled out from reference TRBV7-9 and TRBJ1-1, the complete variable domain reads DTGVSQNPRHKITKRGQNVTFRCDPISEHNRLYWYRQTLGQGPEFLTYFQNEAQLEKSRLLSDRFSAERPKGSFSTLEIQRTEQGDSAMYLCASSLNLLRDRVTEAFFGQGTRLTVV.

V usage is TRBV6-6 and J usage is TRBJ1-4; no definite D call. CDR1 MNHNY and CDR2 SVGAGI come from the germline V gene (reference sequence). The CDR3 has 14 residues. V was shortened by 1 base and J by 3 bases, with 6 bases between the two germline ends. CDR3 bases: TGTGCCAGCAGTTACTGGGCCCCTAATGAAAAACTGTTTTTT. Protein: CASSYWAPNEKLFF.

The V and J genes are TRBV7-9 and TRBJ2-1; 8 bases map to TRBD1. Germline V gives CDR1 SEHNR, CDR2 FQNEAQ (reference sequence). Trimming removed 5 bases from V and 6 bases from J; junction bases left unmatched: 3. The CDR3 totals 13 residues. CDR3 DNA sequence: TGTGCCAGCAGCCAGGGGGCGCTCAATGAGCAGTTCTTC. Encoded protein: CASSQGALNEQFF.

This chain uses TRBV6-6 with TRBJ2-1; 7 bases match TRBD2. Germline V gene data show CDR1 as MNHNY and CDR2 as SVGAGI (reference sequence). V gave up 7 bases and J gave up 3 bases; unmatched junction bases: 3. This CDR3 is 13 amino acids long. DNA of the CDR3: TGTGCCAGCACCCCTAGCGGCTACAATGAGCAGTTCTTC. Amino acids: CASTPSGYNEQFF.

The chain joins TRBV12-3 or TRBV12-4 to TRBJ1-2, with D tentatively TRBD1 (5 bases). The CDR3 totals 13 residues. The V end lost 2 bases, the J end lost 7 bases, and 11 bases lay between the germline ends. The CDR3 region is CASSLLRGRGYTF. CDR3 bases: TGTGCCAGCAGTTTATTGCGGGGCCGTGGCTACACCTTC.

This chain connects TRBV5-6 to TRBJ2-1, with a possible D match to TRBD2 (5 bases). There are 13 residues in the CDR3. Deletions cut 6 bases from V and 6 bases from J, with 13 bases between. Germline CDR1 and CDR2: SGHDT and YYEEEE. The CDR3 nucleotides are TGTGCCAGCACCATAAGGACTCTCAATGAGCAGTTCTTC. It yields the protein CASTIRTLNEQFF.

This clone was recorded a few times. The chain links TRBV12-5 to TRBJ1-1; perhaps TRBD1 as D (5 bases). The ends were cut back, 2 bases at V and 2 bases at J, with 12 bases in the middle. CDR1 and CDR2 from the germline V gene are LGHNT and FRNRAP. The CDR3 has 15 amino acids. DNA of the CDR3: TGTGCTAGTGGTTTGTTGGCCAGGGTCAACACTGAAGCTTTCTTT. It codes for CASGLLARVNTEAFF.

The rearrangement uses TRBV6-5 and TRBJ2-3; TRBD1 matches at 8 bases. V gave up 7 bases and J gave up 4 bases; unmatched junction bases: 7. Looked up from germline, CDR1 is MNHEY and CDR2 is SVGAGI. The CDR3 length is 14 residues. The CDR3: CASKRDRLADTQYF. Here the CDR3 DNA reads TGTGCCAGCAAACGGGACAGGTTGGCAGATACGCAGTATTTT.

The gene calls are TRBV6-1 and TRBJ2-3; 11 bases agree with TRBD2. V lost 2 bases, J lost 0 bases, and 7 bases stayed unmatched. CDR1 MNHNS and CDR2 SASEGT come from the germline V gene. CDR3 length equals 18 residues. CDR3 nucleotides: TGTGCCAGCAGTGAAAGACTAGCGGGGACCTCTAGCACAGATACGCAGTATTTT. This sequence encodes CASSERLAGTSSTDTQYF.

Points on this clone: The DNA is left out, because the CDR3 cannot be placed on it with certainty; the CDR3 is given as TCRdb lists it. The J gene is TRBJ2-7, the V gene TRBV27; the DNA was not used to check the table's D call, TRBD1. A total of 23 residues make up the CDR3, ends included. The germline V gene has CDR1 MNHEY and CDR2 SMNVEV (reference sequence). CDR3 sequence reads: CASIPTGLRSTSGRAPGSRSQYF.

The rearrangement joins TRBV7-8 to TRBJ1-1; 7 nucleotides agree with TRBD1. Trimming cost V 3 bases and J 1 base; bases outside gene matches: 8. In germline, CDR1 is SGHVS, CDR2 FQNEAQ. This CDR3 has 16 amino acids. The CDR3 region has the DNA TGTGCCAGCAGCTTTTACGTGGGACAGACGAACACTGAAGCTTTCTTT. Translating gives CASSFYVGQTNTEAFF.

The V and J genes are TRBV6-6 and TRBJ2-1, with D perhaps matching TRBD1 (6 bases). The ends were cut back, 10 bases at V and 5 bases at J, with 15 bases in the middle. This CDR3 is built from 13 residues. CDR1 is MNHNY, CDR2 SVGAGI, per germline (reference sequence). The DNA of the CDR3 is TGTGCCACGGAACAGGGATTCCACAATGAGCAGTTCTTC. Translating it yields CATEQGFHNEQFF.

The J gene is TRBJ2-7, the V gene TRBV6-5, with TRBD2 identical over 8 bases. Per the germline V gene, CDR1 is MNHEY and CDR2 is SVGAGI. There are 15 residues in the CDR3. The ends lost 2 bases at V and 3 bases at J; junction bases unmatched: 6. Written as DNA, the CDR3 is TGTGCCAGCAGTTACAGCGGGAGAGGTATCTACGAGCAGTACTTC. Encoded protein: CASSYSGRGIYEQYF.

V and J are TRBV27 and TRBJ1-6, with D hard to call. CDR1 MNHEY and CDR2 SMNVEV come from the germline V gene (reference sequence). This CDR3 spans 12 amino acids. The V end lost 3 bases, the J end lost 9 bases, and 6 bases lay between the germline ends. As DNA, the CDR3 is TGTGCCAGCAGTTTTTCTGTTTCACCCCTCCACTTT. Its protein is CASSFSVSPLHF.

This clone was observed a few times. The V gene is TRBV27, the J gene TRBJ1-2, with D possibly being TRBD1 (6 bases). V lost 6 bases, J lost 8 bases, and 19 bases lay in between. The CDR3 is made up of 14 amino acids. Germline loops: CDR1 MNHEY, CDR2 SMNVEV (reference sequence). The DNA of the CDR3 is TGTGCCAGCAGCGTGACAGCGGGGGCTGTCGGCTACACCTTC. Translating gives CASSVTAGAVGYTF.

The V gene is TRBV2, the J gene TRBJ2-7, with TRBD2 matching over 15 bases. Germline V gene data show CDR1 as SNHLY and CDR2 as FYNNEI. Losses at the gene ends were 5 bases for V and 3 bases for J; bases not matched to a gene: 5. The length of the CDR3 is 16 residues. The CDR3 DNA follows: TGTGCCAGCAGTACCGGGACTAGCGGGAGGAACTACGAGCAGTACTTC. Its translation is CASSTGTSGRNYEQYF.

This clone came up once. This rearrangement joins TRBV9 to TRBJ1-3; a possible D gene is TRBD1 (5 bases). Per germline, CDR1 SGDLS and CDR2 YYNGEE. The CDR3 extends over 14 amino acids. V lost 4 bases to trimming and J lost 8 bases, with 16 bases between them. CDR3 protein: CASSPGRAGHTIYF. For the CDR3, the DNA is TGTGCCAGCAGCCCCGGGAGGGCGGGACACACCATATATTTT.